The rows below give T cell receptor beta chains drawn from one sample of a study of blood T cell repertoires in COVID-19. Libraries were prepared by immunoSEQ multiplex PCR; TCRdb keeps only in-frame clonotypes and omits some of them. The sample holds some 170,000 clones, 87% seen once. The sequencing input was peripheral blood. Receptors were obtained from a woman aged 55 to 70 who had recovered from COVID-19. The CDR3 runs from the conserved cysteine through the conserved F or W. A D gene is named only where the DNA matches it firmly. Rows give clone size only sometimes, using once, few, many, or a class for an expanded clone.

J gene: TRBJ2-7; D gene: TRBD1; clone size: -; V gene: TRBV5-3; CDR3 DNA: TGTGCCAGAGAAGCGGACAGGGGGTCGGGTTACGAGCAGTACTTC; CDR3 protein: CAREADRGSGYEQYF
J gene: TRBJ2-1; D gene: TRBD1; clone size: -; V gene: TRBV3-1/TRBV3-2; CDR3 DNA: TGTGCCAGCAGCCAACGACAGGGGGCGGGTGAGCAGTTCTTC; CDR3 protein: CASSQRQGAGEQFF
J gene: TRBJ1-1; D gene: -; clone size: once; V gene: TRBV6-4; CDR3 DNA: TGTGCCAGCAGTGACTCGACCCAACGCGGATGGACTGAAGCTTTCTTT; CDR3 protein: CASSDSTQRGWTEAFF
J gene: TRBJ2-7; D gene: -; clone size: -; V gene: TRBV18; CDR3 DNA: TGTGCCAGCTCACCACCGGGGGGCTACGAGCAGTACTTC; CDR3 protein: CASSPPGGYEQYF
J gene: TRBJ2-7; D gene: -; clone size: -; V gene: TRBV9; CDR3 DNA: TGTGCCAGCAGCGTAGGGTCGGAGACCTACTACGAGCAGTACTTC; CDR3 protein: CASSVGSETYYEQYF
J gene: TRBJ2-3; D gene: TRBD2; clone size: -; V gene: TRBV5-1; CDR3 DNA: TGCGCCAGCAGCTTGGCGACTAGCGGGGGGGTAACAGATACGCAGTATTTT; CDR3 protein: CASSLATSGGVTDTQYF
J gene: TRBJ2-7; D gene: TRBD2; clone size: -; V gene: TRBV6-6; CDR3 DNA: TGTGCCAGCAGCCCCCGTTTTCGGGGGGAATACGAGCAGTACTTC; CDR3 protein: CASSPRFRGEYEQYF
J gene: TRBJ2-3; D gene: -; clone size: -; V gene: TRBV3-1/TRBV3-2; CDR3 DNA: TGTGCCAGCAGCCCGATGAACGCCCGGGGAACGCAGTATTTT; CDR3 protein: CASSPMNARGTQYF
J gene: TRBJ1-2; D gene: -; clone size: -; V gene: TRBV6-5; CDR3 DNA: TGTGCCAGCAGTTACCAGGGTGCGGGCTACACCTTC; CDR3 protein: CASSYQGAGYTF
J gene: TRBJ2-1; D gene: TRBD1; clone size: -; V gene: TRBV11-2; CDR3 DNA: TGTGCCAGCAGCAGCCGGGACAGGGACAATGAGCAGTTCTTC; CDR3 protein: CASSSRDRDNEQFF
J gene: TRBJ2-2; D gene: -; clone size: -; V gene: TRBV7-8; CDR3 DNA: TGTGCCAGCAGCTTTTACGCGGGCACCGGGGAGCTGTTTTTT; CDR3 protein: CASSFYAGTGELFF
J gene: TRBJ2-1; D gene: -; clone size: -; V gene: TRBV28; CDR3 DNA: TGTGCCAGCAGTCCCCGGGTGTACGAGTCCTACAATGAGCAGTTCTTC; CDR3 protein: CASSPRVYESYNEQFF
J gene: TRBJ1-2; D gene: TRBD1; clone size: -; V gene: TRBV4-3; CDR3 DNA: TGCGCCAGCAGCCAAGATGCCCCCGGGACAGGACCCCATGGCTACACCTTC; CDR3 protein: CASSQDAPGTGPHGYTF
J gene: TRBJ1-6; D gene: -; clone size: -; V gene: TRBV5-4; CDR3 DNA: TGTGCCAGCAGCTTGGTTCCCGCTAGCCTTGAATTAAATGGCCTCCACTTT; CDR3 protein: CASSLVPASLELNGLHF
J gene: TRBJ1-1; D gene: -; clone size: -; V gene: TRBV7-9; CDR3 DNA: TGTGCCAGCAGCTTAGTGGCTCTCGAAGCTTTCTTT; CDR3 protein: CASSLVALEAFF
J gene: TRBJ1-2; D gene: -; clone size: -; V gene: TRBV4-1; CDR3 DNA: TGCGCCAGCAGCCAAGCAGGGTCTAACTATGGCTACACCTTC; CDR3 protein: CASSQAGSNYGYTF
J gene: TRBJ1-6; D gene: -; clone size: -; V gene: TRBV27; CDR3 DNA: TGTGCCAGCAGTTTATACAGCCTCAATTCACCCCTCCACTTT; CDR3 protein: CASSLYSLNSPLHF
J gene: TRBJ2-3; D gene: TRBD1; clone size: -; V gene: TRBV6-6; CDR3 DNA: TGTGCCAGCAGTTACCTAAGAGACAGGGCTGGAGATACGCAGTATTTT; CDR3 protein: CASSYLRDRAGDTQYF
J gene: TRBJ2-3; D gene: -; clone size: once; V gene: TRBV19; CDR3 DNA: TGTGCCAGTAGTAAAACAGGGATGCCCACAGATACGCAGTATTTT; CDR3 protein: CASSKTGMPTDTQYF
J gene: TRBJ2-1; D gene: TRBD2; clone size: -; V gene: TRBV9; CDR3 DNA: TGTGCCAGCAGCGTAGGGCTCGGGGGGGCGGTCTACAATGAGCAGTTCTTC; CDR3 protein: CASSVGLGGAVYNEQFF
J gene: TRBJ2-2; D gene: -; clone size: -; V gene: TRBV5-5; CDR3 DNA: TGTGCCAGCAGCTTCGGACAGAACACCGGGGAGCTGTTTTTT; CDR3 protein: CASSFGQNTGELFF
J gene: TRBJ1-1; D gene: TRBD1; clone size: -; V gene: TRBV6-6; CDR3 DNA: TGTGCCAGCAGTCTTAGAAGGACAGGGGCTCTTATGAACACTGAAGCTTTCTTT; CDR3 protein: CASSLRRTGALMNTEAFF
J gene: TRBJ1-6; D gene: TRBD1; clone size: -; V gene: TRBV20-1; CDR3 DNA: TGCAGTGCTAGTAAACAGGGGAATTCACCCCTCCACTTT; CDR3 protein: CSASKQGNSPLHF
J gene: TRBJ1-1; D gene: -; clone size: -; V gene: TRBV28; CDR3 DNA: TGTGCCACCGGGGTTTACACTGAAGCTTTCTTT; CDR3 protein: CATGVYTEAFF
J gene: TRBJ1-2; D gene: -; clone size: -; V gene: TRBV5-4; CDR3 DNA: TGTGCCAGCAGCTCGCCCGCAGGGGCGGCATCCCTTCCCCATAACTATGGCTACACCTTC; CDR3 protein: CASSSPAGAASLPHNYGYTF
J gene: TRBJ2-1; D gene: -; clone size: -; V gene: TRBV10-3; CDR3 DNA: TGTGCCATCAGTGCTGCCAGGGTTGATGGCAATGAGCAGTTCTTC; CDR3 protein: CAISAARVDGNEQFF
J gene: TRBJ1-6; D gene: -; clone size: -; V gene: TRBV9; CDR3 DNA: TGTGCCAGCACCAGAGGGGATGGGGGGGATAATTCACCCCTCCACTTT; CDR3 protein: CASTRGDGGDNSPLHF
J gene: TRBJ1-2; D gene: -; clone size: -; V gene: TRBV28; CDR3 DNA: TGTGCCAGCTCCTCAGCGGGCCAAGGGAACTATGGCTACACCTTC; CDR3 protein: CASSSAGQGNYGYTF
J gene: TRBJ1-2; D gene: TRBD1; clone size: -; V gene: TRBV5-1; CDR3 DNA: TGCGCCAGCAGCTCGACAGGGACTAACTATGGCTACACCTTC; CDR3 protein: CASSSTGTNYGYTF
J gene: TRBJ2-3; D gene: -; clone size: -; V gene: TRBV29-1; CDR3 DNA: TGCAGCGCCCTATCGGAGAACACAGATACGCAGTATTTT; CDR3 protein: CSALSENTDTQYF
J gene: TRBJ2-1; D gene: TRBD2; clone size: -; V gene: TRBV19; CDR3 DNA: TGTGCCAGTAGTATCCGACTAGCGGGAGGAATAGGGTATGATGAGCAGTTCTTC; CDR3 protein: CASSIRLAGGIGYDEQFF
J gene: TRBJ1-2; D gene: -; clone size: once; V gene: TRBV15; CDR3 DNA: TGTGCCACCAGCAGAGATGACAGGAACTATGGCTACACCTTC; CDR3 protein: CATSRDDRNYGYTF
J gene: TRBJ1-6; D gene: -; clone size: -; V gene: TRBV19; CDR3 DNA: TGTGCCAGTAGTACGCTTGGGGGGGACCTTAAATTGGCCCTCCACTTT; CDR3 protein: CASSTLGGDLKLALHF
J gene: TRBJ1-2; D gene: TRBD1; clone size: -; V gene: TRBV2; CDR3 DNA: TGTGCCAGCAGTGAATGGTCGGGACAGGACACCTTC; CDR3 protein: CASSEWSGQDTF
J gene: TRBJ1-3; D gene: -; clone size: -; V gene: TRBV7-8; CDR3 DNA: TGTGCCAGCAGCTTATCTGGGACATCCTCTGGAAACACCATATATTTT; CDR3 protein: CASSLSGTSSGNTIYF
J gene: TRBJ1-5; D gene: TRBD1; clone size: -; V gene: TRBV7-9; CDR3 DNA: TGTGCCAGCAGCGGCTACACAGGGGGCGATCAGCCCCAGCATTTT; CDR3 protein: CASSGYTGGDQPQHF
J gene: TRBJ1-5; D gene: TRBD1; clone size: -; V gene: TRBV27; CDR3 DNA: TGTGCCAGCAGTTATTCCGGGACAGGGGGCGGCCAGCCCCAGCATTTT; CDR3 protein: CASSYSGTGGGQPQHF
J gene: TRBJ2-1; D gene: -; clone size: -; V gene: TRBV7-2; CDR3 DNA: TGTGCCAGCAGCCGTCGGGGGGCCGCCTACAATGAGCAGTTCTTC; CDR3 protein: CASSRRGAAYNEQFF
J gene: TRBJ2-5; D gene: -; clone size: -; V gene: TRBV7-8; CDR3 DNA: TGTGCCAGCAGCTTGAATTCAAGGGGAGAGACCCAGTACTTC; CDR3 protein: CASSLNSRGETQYF
J gene: TRBJ2-5; D gene: -; clone size: -; V gene: TRBV6-5; CDR3 DNA: TGTGCCAGCAGGGAGGGTGGTACGAGAGAGACCCAGTACTTC; CDR3 protein: CASREGGTRETQYF
J gene: TRBJ2-5; D gene: -; clone size: -; V gene: TRBV12-1; CDR3 DNA: TGTGCCAGCAGCCTCCACCAAGAGACCCAGTACTTC; CDR3 protein: CASSLHQETQYF
J gene: TRBJ2-5; D gene: TRBD2; clone size: -; V gene: TRBV11-1; CDR3 DNA: TGTGCCAGCAGTCTATTGGGGCGGGGGTTCGGAGAGACCCAGTACTTC; CDR3 protein: CASSLLGRGFGETQYF
J gene: TRBJ2-7; D gene: TRBD1; clone size: -; V gene: TRBV19; CDR3 DNA: TGTGCCAGTAGTCCGGGACAGGGGGCGAGTTACCACGAGCAGTACTTC; CDR3 protein: CASSPGQGASYHEQYF
J gene: TRBJ1-1; D gene: TRBD1; clone size: -; V gene: TRBV7-3; CDR3 DNA: TGTGCCAGCAGCTCACAGGGGGACACTGAAGCTTTCTTT; CDR3 protein: CASSSQGDTEAFF
J gene: TRBJ2-7; D gene: TRBD2; clone size: -; V gene: TRBV28; CDR3 DNA: TGTGCCAGCAGTTCACTAGCGGGGGGATCCTACGAGCAGTACTTC; CDR3 protein: CASSSLAGGSYEQYF
J gene: TRBJ2-1; D gene: TRBD2; clone size: -; V gene: TRBV3-1/TRBV3-2; CDR3 DNA: TGTGCCAGCAGGTTGGGACTAGTGTCCTACAATGAGCAGTTCTTC; CDR3 protein: CASRLGLVSYNEQFF
J gene: TRBJ1-6; D gene: -; clone size: -; V gene: TRBV6-5; CDR3 DNA: TGTGCCAGCAGTTCAGGGATTGGGAATTCACCCCTCCACTTT; CDR3 protein: CASSSGIGNSPLHF
J gene: TRBJ1-3; D gene: TRBD1; clone size: -; V gene: TRBV6-6; CDR3 DNA: TGTGCCAGCAGCCTTGCGGGACAGGAGAGGCACACCATATATTTT; CDR3 protein: CASSLAGQERHTIYF
J gene: TRBJ1-1; D gene: -; clone size: -; V gene: TRBV7-6; CDR3 DNA: TGTGCCAGCAGCTTGGGGGGATTGAACACTGAAGCTTTCTTT; CDR3 protein: CASSLGGLNTEAFF
J gene: TRBJ2-3; D gene: TRBD1; clone size: -; V gene: TRBV4-2; CDR3 DNA: TGTGCCAGCAGCCAAGCGGCCGGGACAGGGGGCACAGATACGCAGTATTTT; CDR3 protein: CASSQAAGTGGTDTQYF
J gene: TRBJ2-3; D gene: TRBD2; clone size: -; V gene: TRBV19; CDR3 DNA: TGTGCCAGTAGTATTAGTGCGGGGGTATGGGATACGCAGTATTTT; CDR3 protein: CASSISAGVWDTQYF
J gene: TRBJ1-2; D gene: -; clone size: -; V gene: TRBV2; CDR3 DNA: TGTGCCAGCAGTGGCTATTACAACGGCGGCTATGGCTACACCTTC; CDR3 protein: CASSGYYNGGYGYTF
J gene: TRBJ1-6; D gene: -; clone size: -; V gene: TRBV19; CDR3 DNA: TGTGCCAGTATGGGAGTGCGGTCCTATAATTCACCCCTCCACTTT; CDR3 protein: CASMGVRSYNSPLHF
J gene: TRBJ2-5; D gene: -; clone size: once; V gene: TRBV5-1; CDR3 DNA: TGCGCCAGCAGCTTGGGACGGGATCGAGAGACCCAGTACTTC; CDR3 protein: CASSLGRDRETQYF